The 8 T cell receptor beta chains below come from one sample, sequenced in a study of T cells after yellow fever vaccination. A single record per CDR3 protein comes from TCRdb applying MiXCR to the 5' RACE reads. The profile covers fewer than 350,000 distinct CDR3 sequences, with approximately 9% appearing a single time and about a sixth taken by the ten largest. Sample: PBMCs, taken on the day of the first yellow fever vaccination. The receptors stem from a man between 18 and 35 years old who received the YFV17D yellow fever vaccine.

This clonotype was observed at least ten times. The gene calls are TRBV14 and TRBJ2-6; possibly TRBD1 for D (6 bases). The CDR3 extends over 15 amino acids. Trimming took 4 bases from V and 0 from J, leaving 7 bases between them. Germline loops: CDR1 SGHDN, CDR2 FVKESK. The CDR3 nucleotides are TGTGCCAGCAGCCCGGGACACTCTGGGGCCAACGTCCTGACTTTC. It translates to CASSPGHSGANVLTF.

This sequence joins TRBV4-3 and TRBJ1-4, with 8 bases that match TRBD1. Per germline, CDR1 LGHNA and CDR2 YSLEER. V shed 5 bases and J 4 bases; nucleotides not matched to a gene: 6. The CDR3 is 15 amino acids. CDR3 DNA: TGCGCCAGCAGCAGCGGACAGGGCCTTAATGAAAAACTGTTTTTT. This encodes CASSSGQGLNEKLFF.

The rearrangement links TRBV28 to TRBJ2-2; D call uncertain. This CDR3 spans 12 amino acids. Trimming removed 3 bases from V and 7 bases from J, with 6 bases in between. Germline assignment: CDR1 MDHEN and CDR2 SYDVKM. The CDR3, as DNA: TGTGCCAGCAGTTTGAAGGGCGGGGAGCTGTTTTTT. The encoded protein is CASSLKGGELFF.

This clonotype was seen only a few times. This chain links TRBV24-1 with TRBJ1-1; D not certain. The CDR3 has 12 residues. The V and J ends lost 1 base and 8 bases respectively, with 7 bases between them. The V gene's germline CDR1 is KGHDR and CDR2 SFDVKD. The CDR3 spells CATSDFSLEAFF. The CDR3 bases are TGTGCCACCAGTGATTTTAGTCTCGAAGCTTTCTTT.

In this sample, this clonotype turned up a few times. This chain connects TRBV2 to TRBJ2-6, with no clear D. Trimming shortened V by 6 bases and J by 3 bases, and 3 bases separated the two germline ends. This CDR3 contains 12 residues. Looked up from germline, CDR1 is SNHLY and CDR2 is FYNNEI. Here the CDR3 reads CASRNGANVLTF. The CDR3 DNA follows: TGTGCCAGCAGAAATGGGGCCAACGTCCTGACTTTC.

This clonotype was counted only a few times. The J gene is TRBJ2-7, the V gene TRBV7-3; 8 positions agree with TRBD1. The CDR3 extends over 14 amino acids. Germline V gives CDR1 SGHTA, CDR2 FQGTGA. V lost 3 bases to trimming and J lost 6 bases; unmatched junction nucleotides: 7. Here the CDR3 reads CASSFMTTGGEQYV. CDR3 in DNA: TGTGCCAGCAGCTTCATGACCACAGGGGGCGAGCAGTACGTC.

This sequence joins TRBV4-2 and TRBJ2-5, with TRBD2 as a possible D gene (5 bases). This CDR3 region has 15 residues. The V and J ends lost 1 base and 4 bases respectively, with 13 bases between them. Looked up from germline, CDR1 is LGHNA and CDR2 is YNFKEQ. For the CDR3, the DNA is TGTGCCAGCAGCCAAGGAGCGGCTGCCACAGAGACCCAGTACTTC. Translated: CASSQGAAATETQYF.

This CDR3 is CASSLEGSSTDTQYF. Here the CDR3 DNA reads TGTGCCAGCAGCTTAGAGGGAAGTAGCACAGATACGCAGTATTTT. The chain joins TRBV7-7 to TRBJ2-3, with unresolved D. Trimming removed 1 base at V and 0 bases at J, with 8 bases between. The CDR3 has 15 residues. Germline-derived CDR1 and CDR2 are SSHAT and FNYEAQ (reference sequence).